This TCR beta chain was profiled in a study of cytomegalovirus exposure and HLA in healthy donors. The PCR contained 60 Vbeta and 13 Jbeta primers. TCRdb's copy holds only in-frame clones and misses some; the assay was immunoSEQ multiplex PCR. The sample has about 200,000 clones, over 75% seen once. This CDR3 has 13 amino acids. CDR1 and CDR2 from the germline V gene are MNHEY and SMNVEV (reference sequence). The V and J ends lost 5 bases and 5 bases respectively, with 13 bases between them. Sequencing input: PBMCs. This sequence was found in a girl aged 2 to 9 in good health and CMV-seronegative. The chain links TRBV27 to TRBJ2-7; a possible D gene is TRBD1 (5 bases). The CDR3 DNA sequence: TGTGCCAGCAGTCTTAAGGGGCCGGACGAGCAGTACTTC. It encodes CASSLKGPDEQYF.